What follows is one T cell receptor beta chain and its context. The target antigen is unknown. Treatment defined: around 19 received Ad26.COV2.S at low or high dose, single or two shots; 5 received placebo; per-sample allocation not given. The investigators took samples on day 63 after the first vaccine or placebo injection. The data were produced by immunoSEQ multiplex PCR, yet TCRdb's version contains in-frame clones alone and is incomplete. The sample lists some 350,000 clones; approximately 85% were seen once. This CDR3 has 15 residues. Germline assignment: CDR1 SGHNT and CDR2 YYREEE (reference sequence). V lost 0 bases and J lost 5; bases outside the gene matches: 4. The entry originates in a study of Ad26.COV2.S vaccination and SARS-CoV-2 variants. Across the whole study: Ad26.COV2.S, an intramuscular injection, was given once or twice 56 days apart. Study observations and caveats: Marked by substantial breadth, spike-specific CD8+ and CD4+ T cell responses were reportedly seen after vaccination. Placebo recipients had lower spike-specific TCR breadth than vaccine recipients.

This specimen was peripheral blood, taken in a trial of Ad26.COV2.S vaccine versus placebo. The receptor comes from a person aged 18-65 years who received the Ad26.COV2.S COVID-19 vaccine or a placebo. The chain links TRBV5-4 to TRBJ2-5; 10 bases agree with TRBD2. This CDR3 is CASSLDLAGAETQYF. CDR3 nucleotides: TGTGCCAGCAGCTTGGATCTAGCGGGGGCGGAGACCCAGTACTTC.